This T cell receptor (beta chain) appears in the sequencing data of a study of tissue T cells after allogeneic stem cell transplantation. The CDR3 covers 13 residues. Germline CDR1 reads MDHEN; CDR2 reads SYDVKM. V was clipped by 6 bases and J by 3 bases, with 11 bases between them. Sequencing was performed with immunoSEQ multiplex PCR; in TCRdb, only in-frame clones are kept and a portion is missing. The table lists 25,000 to 35,000 clones, 65% to 90% of them singletons. This rearrangement joins TRBV28 to TRBJ1-1, with no clear D. This sample comprised blood, obtained before transplantation. The source of this sequence is a woman aged 18 to 55 who later had graft-versus-host disease after an allogeneic stem cell transplant. Written as DNA, the CDR3 is TGTGCCAGCAGCAACGACCGCTACACTGAAGCTTTCTTT. This encodes CASSNDRYTEAFF.